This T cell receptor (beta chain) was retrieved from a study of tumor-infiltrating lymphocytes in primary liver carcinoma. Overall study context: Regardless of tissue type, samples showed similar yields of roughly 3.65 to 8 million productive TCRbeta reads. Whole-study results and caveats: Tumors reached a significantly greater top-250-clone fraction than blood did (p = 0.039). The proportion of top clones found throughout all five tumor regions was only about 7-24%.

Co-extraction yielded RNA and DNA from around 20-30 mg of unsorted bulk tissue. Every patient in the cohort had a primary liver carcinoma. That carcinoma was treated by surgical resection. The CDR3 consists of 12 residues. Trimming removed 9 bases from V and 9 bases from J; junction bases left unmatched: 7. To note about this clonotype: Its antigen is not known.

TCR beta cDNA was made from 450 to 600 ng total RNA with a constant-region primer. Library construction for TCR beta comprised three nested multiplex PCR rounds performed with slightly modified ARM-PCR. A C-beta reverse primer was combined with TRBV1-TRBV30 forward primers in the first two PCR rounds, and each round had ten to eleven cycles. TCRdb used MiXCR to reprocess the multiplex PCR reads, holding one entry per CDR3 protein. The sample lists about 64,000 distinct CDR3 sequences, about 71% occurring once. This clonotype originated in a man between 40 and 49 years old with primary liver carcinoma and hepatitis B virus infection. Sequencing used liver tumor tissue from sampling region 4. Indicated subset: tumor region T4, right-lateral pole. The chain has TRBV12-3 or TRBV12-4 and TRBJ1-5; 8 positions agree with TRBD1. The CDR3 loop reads CASGMTGAPQHF. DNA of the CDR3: TGTGCCAGTGGTATGACAGGGGCGCCCCAGCATTTT.